This record looks at one T cell receptor (beta chain) sequence and its context. As yet, its antigen is unknown. The ends were cut back, 6 bases at V and 5 bases at J, with 16 bases in the middle. The CDR3 is 14 amino acids. Germline loops: CDR1 MNHEY, CDR2 SMNVEV (reference sequence). Primers: 60 Vbeta forward and 13 Jbeta reverse. Data came from immunoSEQ multiplex PCR; TCRdb stores just in-frame clones and leaves some out. The sample table sets out around 140,000 clones. This record comes from a study of cytomegalovirus exposure and HLA in healthy donors. Study-wide points: The study found most TCR sequences rare, yet found some public TCRs in many donors.

The clonotype originates from a woman aged 40 to 50 in good health and CMV-seropositive. J is TRBJ1-1 and V is TRBV27; D is possibly TRBD1 (6 bases). Input material: PBMCs. CDR3: CASSQGRVGTEAFF. The CDR3 DNA follows: TGTGCCAGCAGCCAGGGGCGGGTGGGGACTGAAGCTTTCTTT.